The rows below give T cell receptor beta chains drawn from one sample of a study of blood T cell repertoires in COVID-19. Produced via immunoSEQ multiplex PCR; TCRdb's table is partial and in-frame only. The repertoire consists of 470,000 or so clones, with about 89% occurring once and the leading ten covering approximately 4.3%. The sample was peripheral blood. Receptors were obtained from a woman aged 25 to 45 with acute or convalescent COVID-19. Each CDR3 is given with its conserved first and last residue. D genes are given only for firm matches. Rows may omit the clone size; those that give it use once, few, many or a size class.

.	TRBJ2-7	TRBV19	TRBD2	CASSSGTRGEQYF	TGTGCCAGTAGTTCCGGGACTAGGGGCGAGCAGTACTTC
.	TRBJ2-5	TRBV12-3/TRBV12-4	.	CASSLTGEETQYF	TGTGCCAGCAGCCTGACAGGAGAAGAGACCCAGTACTTC
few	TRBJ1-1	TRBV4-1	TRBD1	CASSQPEIRGVAFF	TGCGCCAGCAGCCAACCAGAAATCAGGGGGGTAGCTTTCTTT
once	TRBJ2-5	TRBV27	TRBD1	CASTTGVRGETQYF	TGTGCCAGCACGACAGGGGTTCGCGGGGAGACCCAGTACTTC
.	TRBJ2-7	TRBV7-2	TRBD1	CASSRQTGPYEQYF	TGTGCCAGCAGCCGCCAGACAGGGCCCTACGAGCAGTACTTC
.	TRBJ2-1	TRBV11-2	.	CASSLSGGRNEQFF	TGTGCCAGCAGCTTAAGTGGGGGGAGGAATGAGCAGTTCTTC
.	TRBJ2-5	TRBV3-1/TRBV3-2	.	CASSSRGSQETQYF	TGTGCCAGCAGCTCCAGGGGATCCCAAGAGACCCAGTACTTC
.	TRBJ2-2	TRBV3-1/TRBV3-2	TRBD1	CASSLIQGTGELFF	TGTGCCAGCAGCCTAATACAGGGGACCGGGGAGCTGTTTTTT
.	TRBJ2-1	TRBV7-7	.	CASSPAGYNEQFF	TGTGCCAGCAGCCCGGCGGGGTACAATGAGCAGTTCTTC
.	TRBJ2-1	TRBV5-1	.	CASSRGNEQFF	TGCGCCAGCAGTAGGGGCAATGAGCAGTTCTTC
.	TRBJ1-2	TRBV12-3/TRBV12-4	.	CASTLGLYGYTF	TGTGCCAGCACTCTGGGGCTCTATGGCTACACCTTC
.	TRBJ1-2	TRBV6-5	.	CASTRGPGGYTF	TGTGCCAGCACGCGAGGGCCGGGTGGCTACACCTTC
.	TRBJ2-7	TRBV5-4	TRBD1	CASSFDRGSYEQYF	TGTGCCAGCAGTTTCGACAGGGGAAGTTACGAGCAGTACTTC
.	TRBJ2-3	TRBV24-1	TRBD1	CATSDLEQGADTQYF	TGTGCCACCAGTGATTTAGAGCAGGGGGCAGATACGCAGTATTTT
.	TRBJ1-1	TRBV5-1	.	CASTLNTANTEAFF	TGCGCCAGCACCCTTAATACAGCGAACACTGAAGCTTTCTTT
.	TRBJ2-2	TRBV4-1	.	CASSQASTGELFF	TGCGCCAGCAGCCAAGCGAGCACCGGGGAGCTGTTTTTT
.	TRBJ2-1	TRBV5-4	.	CASSHGDSEQFF	TGTGCCAGCAGCCACGGTGACAGTGAGCAGTTCTTC
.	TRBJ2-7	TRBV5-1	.	CASRRQKGTYEQYF	TGCGCCAGCAGACGCCAAAAGGGGACTTACGAGCAGTACTTC
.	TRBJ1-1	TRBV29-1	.	CSDQTGGVEAFF	TGCAGCGACCAGACAGGTGGGGTTGAAGCTTTCTTT
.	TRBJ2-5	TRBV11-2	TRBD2	CASSLAPRVAGTVGETQYF	TGTGCCAGCAGCTTAGCCCCCCGGGTAGCGGGGACTGTGGGGGAGACCCAGTACTTC